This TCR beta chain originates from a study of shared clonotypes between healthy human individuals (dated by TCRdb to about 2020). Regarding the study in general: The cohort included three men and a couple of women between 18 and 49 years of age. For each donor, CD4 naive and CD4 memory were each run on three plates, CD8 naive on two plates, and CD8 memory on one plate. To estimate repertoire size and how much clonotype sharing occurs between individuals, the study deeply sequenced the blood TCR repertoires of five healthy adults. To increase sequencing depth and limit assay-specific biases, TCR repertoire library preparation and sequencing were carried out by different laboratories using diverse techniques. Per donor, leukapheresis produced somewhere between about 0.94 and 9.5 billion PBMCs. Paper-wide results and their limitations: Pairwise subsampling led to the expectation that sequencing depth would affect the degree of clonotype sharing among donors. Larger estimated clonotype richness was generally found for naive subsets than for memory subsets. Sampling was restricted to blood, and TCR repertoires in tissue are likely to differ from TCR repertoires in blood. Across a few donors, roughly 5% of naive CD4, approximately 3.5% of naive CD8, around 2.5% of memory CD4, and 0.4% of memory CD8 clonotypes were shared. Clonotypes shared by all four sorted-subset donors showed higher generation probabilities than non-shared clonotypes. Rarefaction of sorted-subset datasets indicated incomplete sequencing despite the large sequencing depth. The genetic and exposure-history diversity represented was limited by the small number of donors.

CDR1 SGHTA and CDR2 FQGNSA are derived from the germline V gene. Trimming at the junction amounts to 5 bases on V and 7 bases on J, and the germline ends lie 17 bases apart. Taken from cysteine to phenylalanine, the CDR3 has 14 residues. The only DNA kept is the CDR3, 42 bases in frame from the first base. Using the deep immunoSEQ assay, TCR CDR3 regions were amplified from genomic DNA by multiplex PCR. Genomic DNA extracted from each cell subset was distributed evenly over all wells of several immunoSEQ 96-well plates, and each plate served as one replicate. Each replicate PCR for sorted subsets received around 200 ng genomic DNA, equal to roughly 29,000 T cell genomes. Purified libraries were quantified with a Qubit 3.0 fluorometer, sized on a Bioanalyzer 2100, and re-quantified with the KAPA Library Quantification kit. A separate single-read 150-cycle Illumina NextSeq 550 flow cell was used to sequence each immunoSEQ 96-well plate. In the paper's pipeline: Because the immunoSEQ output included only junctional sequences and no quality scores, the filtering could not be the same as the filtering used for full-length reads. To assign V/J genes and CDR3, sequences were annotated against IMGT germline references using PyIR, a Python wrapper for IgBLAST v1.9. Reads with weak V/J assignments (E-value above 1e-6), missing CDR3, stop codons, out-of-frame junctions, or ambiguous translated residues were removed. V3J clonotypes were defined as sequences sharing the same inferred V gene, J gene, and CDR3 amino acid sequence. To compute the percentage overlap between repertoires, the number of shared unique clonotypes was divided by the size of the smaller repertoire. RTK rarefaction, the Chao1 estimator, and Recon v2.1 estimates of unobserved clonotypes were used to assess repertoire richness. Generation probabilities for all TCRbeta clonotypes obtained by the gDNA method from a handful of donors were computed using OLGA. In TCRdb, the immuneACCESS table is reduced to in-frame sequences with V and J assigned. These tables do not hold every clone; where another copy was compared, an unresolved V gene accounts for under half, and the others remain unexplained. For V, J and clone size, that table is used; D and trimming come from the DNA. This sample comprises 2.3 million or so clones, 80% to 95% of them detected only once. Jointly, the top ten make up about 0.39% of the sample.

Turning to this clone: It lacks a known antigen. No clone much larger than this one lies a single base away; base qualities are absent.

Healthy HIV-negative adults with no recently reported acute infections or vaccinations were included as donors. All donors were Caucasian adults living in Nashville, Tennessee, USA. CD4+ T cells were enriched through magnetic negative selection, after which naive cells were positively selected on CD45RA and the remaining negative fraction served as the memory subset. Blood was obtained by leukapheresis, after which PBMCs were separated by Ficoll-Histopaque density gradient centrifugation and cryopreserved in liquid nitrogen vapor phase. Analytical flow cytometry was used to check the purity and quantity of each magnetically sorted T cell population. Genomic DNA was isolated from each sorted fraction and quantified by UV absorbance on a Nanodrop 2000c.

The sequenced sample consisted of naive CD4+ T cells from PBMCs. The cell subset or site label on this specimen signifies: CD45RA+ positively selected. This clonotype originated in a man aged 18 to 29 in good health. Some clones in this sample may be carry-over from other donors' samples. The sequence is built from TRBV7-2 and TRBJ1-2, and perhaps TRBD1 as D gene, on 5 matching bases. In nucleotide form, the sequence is TGTGCCAGCAGCCCGTTGGTAGCAGGGACTGGCTACACCTTC. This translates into CASSPLVAGTGYTF.